A selection of T cell receptor beta chains follows, all from one sample in a study of OX40 agonist ivuxolimab in advanced cancers. This table comes from immunoSEQ multiplex PCR, and its TCRdb copy is limited to in-frame clones, with some not included. The data contain about 110,000 clones, about 91% of them singletons. The input for sequencing was CD4+ or CD8+ T cells sorted from blood, taken in a trial of the OX40 agonist ivuxolimab. Receptor source: an adult with an advanced solid tumor such as melanoma, head and neck, liver or kidney cancer. Both conserved end residues are part of each CDR3. The D gene is left open where the match is weak. Only part of the rows carry a size: once, few, many, or a class if the clone is expanded.

abundance,j_gene,d_gene,v_gene,CDR3nt,CDR3aa
-,TRBJ1-5,-,TRBV30,TGTGCCTGGAGTCCCAGGGGCAATCAGCCCCAGCATTTT,CAWSPRGNQPQHF
-,TRBJ2-1,TRBD2,TRBV7-6,TGTGCCAGCAGCTTGCTTTATAGCGGGAGTTTTAATGAGCAGTTCTTC,CASSLLYSGSFNEQFF
-,TRBJ1-5,-,TRBV27,TGTGCCAGCAGTTTTTCGAGGCCGGGCGATCAGCCCCAGCATTTT,CASSFSRPGDQPQHF
-,TRBJ1-4,TRBD1,TRBV9,TGTGCCAGCAGCGAGGGACAGGGGAATGAAAAACTGTTTTTT,CASSEGQGNEKLFF
-,TRBJ2-3,-,TRBV7-9,TGTGCCAGCAGCTTAGCGCTAAGCACAGATACGCAGTATTTT,CASSLALSTDTQYF
-,TRBJ2-5,-,TRBV5-1,TGCGCCAGCAGCTTAGGGGGGGCCACCTTGACTCCGGAGACCCAGTACTTC,CASSLGGATLTPETQYF
few,TRBJ1-1,-,TRBV5-1,TGCGCCAGCAGCTTGGCGGGGGGTTCTGAAGCTTTCTTT,CASSLAGGSEAFF
-,TRBJ2-2,-,TRBV7-8,TGTGCCAGCAGCTTAAGGGGGGGTGCGGGAAACACCGGGGAGCTGTTTTTT,CASSLRGGAGNTGELFF
-,TRBJ1-1,-,TRBV12-1,TGTGCCAGCAGCGACCGCTGGGGAGGGACTGAAGCTTTCTTT,CASSDRWGGTEAFF
-,TRBJ1-1,TRBD1,TRBV5-1,TGCGCCAGCAGCGTAGGGGGCTCGATCTCTGAAGCTTTCTTT,CASSVGGSISEAFF
-,TRBJ2-7,TRBD2,TRBV19,TGTGCCAGTAGTTTAGCGGGGGGGCGCGCATACGAGCAGTACTTC,CASSLAGGRAYEQYF
few,TRBJ1-2,-,TRBV6-1,TGTGCCAGCAACCCCGGGTCCCGCCTTGGGGGCTACACCTTC,CASNPGSRLGGYTF
-,TRBJ1-4,-,TRBV23-1,TGCGCCAGCCACCGACCGGGGGGGCCGATAATAGCAACTAATGAAAAACTGTTTTTT,CASHRPGGPIIATNEKLFF
-,TRBJ2-1,-,TRBV7-9,TGTGCCAGCAGCTTACGACTTGGCTCCTACAATGAGCAGTTCTTC,CASSLRLGSYNEQFF
-,TRBJ1-1,-,TRBV6-1,TGTGCCAGCAGGGGGAATCTACAGGGACAAGCTTTCTTT,CASRGNLQGQAFF
-,TRBJ1-6,-,TRBV6-1,TGTGCCAGCAGTAAAACAGAGGATTCACCCCTCCACTTT,CASSKTEDSPLHF
-,TRBJ2-3,TRBD2,TRBV18,TGTGCCAGCTCATCTAGCGGGGGGGCAAATACGCAGTATTTT,CASSSSGGANTQYF
-,TRBJ2-2,-,TRBV29-1,TGCAGCGTTGTCGTAGGGGGTACCGGGGAGCTGTTTTTT,CSVVVGGTGELFF
-,TRBJ2-6,-,TRBV4-1,TGCGCCAGCAGCCAAGATGGGGCCTCTGGGGCCAACGTCCTGACTTTC,CASSQDGASGANVLTF
many,TRBJ2-1,-,TRBV20-1,TGCAGTGAAAAAGCCCGCAATGAGCAGTTCTTC,CSEKARNEQFF
-,TRBJ1-4,-,TRBV14,TGTGCCAGCAGCCCTATGGGCGGGGACGTTGGTGAAAAACTGTTTTTT,CASSPMGGDVGEKLFF
-,TRBJ2-7,-,TRBV5-4,TGTGCCAGCAGCTTGGACAGTTTCTCCTACGAGCAGTACTTC,CASSLDSFSYEQYF
-,TRBJ2-7,-,TRBV12-2,TGTGCAGGCGTCAACTTAACCTACGAGCAGTACTTC,CAGVNLTYEQYF
-,TRBJ2-3,-,TRBV21-1,TGTGCCGTACCCGACCGGGACAGGGTCACAGATACGCAGTATTTT,CAVPDRDRVTDTQYF
-,TRBJ1-5,TRBD1,TRBV18,TGTGCCAGCTCACCAGGGACAGGGGGTCAGCCCCAGCATTTT,CASSPGTGGQPQHF
-,TRBJ2-1,TRBD1,TRBV9,TGTGCCAGCAGCGGAGGGGCAGGGACAGACAATGAGCAGTTCTTC,CASSGGAGTDNEQFF
-,TRBJ2-1,-,TRBV7-3,TGTGCCAGCAGCTTAACAGGGACCCTCTACAATGAGCAGTTCTTC,CASSLTGTLYNEQFF
-,TRBJ2-2,TRBD1,TRBV27,TGTGCCAGCAGCAAACCGGGACAGCTCACCGGGGAGCTGTTTTTT,CASSKPGQLTGELFF
-,TRBJ1-2,-,TRBV6-5,TGTGCCAGCAGTTACTCTGCGGGCAACTATGGCTACACCTTC,CASSYSAGNYGYTF
-,TRBJ2-7,TRBD1,TRBV5-5,TGTGCCAGCAGCCGAAACGATCCGGGACAGGGTACCCACGAGCAGTACTTC,CASSRNDPGQGTHEQYF
-,TRBJ2-7,TRBD1,TRBV6-6,TGTGCCAGCAGTTCCAGGGGGCACTACGAGCAGTACTTC,CASSSRGHYEQYF
-,TRBJ1-1,-,TRBV29-1,TGCAGCGTTGAAGATCCAGGGCGTGAAGCTTTCTTT,CSVEDPGREAFF
-,TRBJ1-6,-,TRBV4-1,TGCGCCAGCAGCCCATGGCTGGGGGCCCGAAATTCACCCCTCCACTTT,CASSPWLGARNSPLHF
-,TRBJ1-2,TRBD1,TRBV7-2,TGTGCCAGCAGCTTAGGGGGACAGGGGGCTAACTATGGCTACACCTTC,CASSLGGQGANYGYTF
-,TRBJ1-1,-,TRBV6-5,TGTGCCAGCACCAAGGGGGAGGACACTGAAGCTTTCTTT,CASTKGEDTEAFF
-,TRBJ1-5,-,TRBV7-2,TGTGCCAGCAGCTTCGGGTTGAACGTCAATCAGCCCCAGCATTTT,CASSFGLNVNQPQHF
-,TRBJ2-3,-,TRBV2,TGTGCCAGCAGAGCGGACCAGACAGATACGCAGTATTTT,CASRADQTDTQYF
once,TRBJ2-5,-,TRBV7-9,TGTGCCAGCAGCTTTGTTGGGGAAGAGACCCAGTACTTC,CASSFVGEETQYF
-,TRBJ2-7,-,TRBV6-5,TGTGCCAGCAGTTACTCCGACGGGTCCTACGAGCAGTACTTC,CASSYSDGSYEQYF